Here is one T cell receptor (beta chain) with its context. Its antigen is not identified. From germline, CDR1 is LNHDA and CDR2 SQIVND (reference sequence). There are 14 residues in the CDR3. The V end lost 3 bases, the J end lost 1 base, and 9 bases lay between the germline ends. The data were taken from a study of response to subunit inactivated influenza vaccine. Study observations and caveats: Few new T cells, the authors suggested, are recruited by each seasonal influenza vaccination.

TCRdb re-derived calls from the RT-PCR reads in MiXCR, one entry per CDR3 protein. The sample lists about 500,000 distinct CDR3 sequences, 16% occurring once. The TCR originated in a man aged 45-69 years who received an inactivated influenza vaccine. Sample: CD4+ T cells sorted from PBMCs, taken around 25 months after vaccination. This chain uses TRBV19 with TRBJ1-1; no clear D. CDR3 nucleotides: TGTGCCAGTAGTATGGTTCAGAAGAACACTGAAGCTTTCTTT. It codes for CASSMVQKNTEAFF.